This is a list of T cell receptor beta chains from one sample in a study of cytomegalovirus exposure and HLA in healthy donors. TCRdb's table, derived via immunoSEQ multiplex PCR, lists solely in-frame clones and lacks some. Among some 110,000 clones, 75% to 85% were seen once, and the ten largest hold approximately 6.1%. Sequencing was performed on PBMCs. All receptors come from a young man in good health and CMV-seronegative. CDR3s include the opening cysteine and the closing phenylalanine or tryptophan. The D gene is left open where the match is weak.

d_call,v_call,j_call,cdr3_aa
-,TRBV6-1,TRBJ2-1,CASRTGSSYNEQFF
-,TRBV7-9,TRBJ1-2,CASSSGGKGSAGYTF
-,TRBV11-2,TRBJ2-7,CASSLEASYEQYF
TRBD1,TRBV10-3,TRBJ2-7,CAISGSQQGDSYEQYF
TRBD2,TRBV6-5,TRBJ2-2,CASSSGLAGTGELFF
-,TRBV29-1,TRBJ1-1,CSVTTGNTFF
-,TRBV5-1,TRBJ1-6,CASSLGDNPNNSPLHF
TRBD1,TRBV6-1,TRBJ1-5,CASSEQGANSNQPQHF
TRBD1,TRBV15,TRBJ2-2,CATSRNTGAGELFF
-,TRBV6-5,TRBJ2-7,CASSYTSQQGYEQYF
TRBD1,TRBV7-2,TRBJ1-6,CASRRQGNSPLHF
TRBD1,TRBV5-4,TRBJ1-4,CASTAGTGTEKLFF
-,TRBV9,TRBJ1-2,CASSVGGGGYTF
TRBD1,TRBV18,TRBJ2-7,CASSPPDRVDEQYF
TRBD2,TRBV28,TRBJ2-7,CASGLAGAYEQYF
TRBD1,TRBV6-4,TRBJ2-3,CASSMTGGATDTQYF
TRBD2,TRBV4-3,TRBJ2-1,CASSQEGLAEYNEQFF
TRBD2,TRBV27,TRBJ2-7,CASSERERGGYEQYF
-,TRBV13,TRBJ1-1,CASSVPTGITEAFF
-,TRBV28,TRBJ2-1,CASSFGINEQFF
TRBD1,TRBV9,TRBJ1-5,CASSVGAGGQPQHF
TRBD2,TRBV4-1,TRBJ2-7,CASSQGVSGIRVYEQYF
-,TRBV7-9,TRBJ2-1,CASTLSSDEQFF
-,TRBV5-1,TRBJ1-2,CASSPRTDNYGYTF
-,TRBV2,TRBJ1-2,CASSENLNGGYTF
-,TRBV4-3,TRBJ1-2,CASSQENNEWYGYTF
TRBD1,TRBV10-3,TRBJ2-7,CAISPGQGSGEQYF
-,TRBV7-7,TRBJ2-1,CASSLGSVRGNNEQFF
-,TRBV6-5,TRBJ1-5,CASSYRDIGFCQPQHF
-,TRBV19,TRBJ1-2,CASSIIRFRGLYGYTF
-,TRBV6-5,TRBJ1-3,CASSQASSGNTIYF
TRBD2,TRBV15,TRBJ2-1,CATSLLAGGPFEQFF
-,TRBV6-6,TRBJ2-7,CASSPTGLYEQYF
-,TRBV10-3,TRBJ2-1,CAISGGGTYNEQFF
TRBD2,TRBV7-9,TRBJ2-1,CASSLGPSGSDNEQFF
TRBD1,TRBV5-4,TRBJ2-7,CASSSWGQGAYEQYF
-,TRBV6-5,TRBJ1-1,CASSYGGNLNTEAFF
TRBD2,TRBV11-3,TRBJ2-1,CASSLSGMIYNEQFF
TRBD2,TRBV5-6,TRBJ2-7,CASSQGAGAGVSYEQYF
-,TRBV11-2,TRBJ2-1,CASSPQGLAREQFF
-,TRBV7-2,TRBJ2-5,CASSYAEETQYF
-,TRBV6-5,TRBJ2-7,CASSSGHPWEQYF
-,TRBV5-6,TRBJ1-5,CASSLLGDQPQHF
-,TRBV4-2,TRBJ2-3,CASSQEPQEVRDTQYF
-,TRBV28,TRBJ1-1,CASSPFDRQRKMNTEAFF
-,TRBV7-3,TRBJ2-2,CASRLQGQNTGELFF
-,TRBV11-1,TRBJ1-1,CASSLTGENTEAFF
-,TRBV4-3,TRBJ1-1,CASSQVREVNTEAFF
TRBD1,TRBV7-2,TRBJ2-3,CASSHTTGSTDTQYF
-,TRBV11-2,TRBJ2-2,CASSLGGDTGELFF
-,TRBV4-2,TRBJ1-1,CASSYSSGASDTEAFF
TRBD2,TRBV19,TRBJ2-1,CASTGLAGDSGEQFF
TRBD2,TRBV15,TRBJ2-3,CATSVRLAVSTDTQYF
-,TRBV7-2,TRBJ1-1,CASSAPMGGFAEAFF
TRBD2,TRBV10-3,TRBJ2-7,CAISERASGIYEQYF